Each of the 11 T cell receptor beta chains below was sequenced from the same sample in a study of OX40 agonist ivuxolimab in advanced cancers. Method: immunoSEQ multiplex PCR; TCRdb's copy keeps in-frame clones and lacks some. The profile shows tens of thousands of clones, less than 90% of them singletons. The source material was CD4+ or CD8+ T cells sorted from blood, sampled in a trial of the OX40 agonist ivuxolimab. These receptors all come from an adult with an advanced solid tumor such as melanoma, head and neck, liver or kidney cancer.

The V gene is TRBV7-8, the J gene TRBJ1-2; TRBD1 aligns across 7 bases. The CDR3 covers 15 residues. The junction had 6 bases not matched to a gene; V was cut back by 2 bases and J by 3 bases. Germline lookup yields CDR1 SGHVS and CDR2 FQNEAQ. The CDR3 DNA reads as TGTGCCAGCAGCTTAATAGGGGGCGCCGACTATGGCTACACCTTC. This codes for CASSLIGGADYGYTF.

This clone was detected a few times. The CDR3 coding sequence is TGTGCCACCGGAAGACAGGGAATGGGCGAGCAGTACTTC. It codes for CATGRQGMGEQYF. The chain employs TRBV2 and TRBJ2-7; 7 nucleotides line up with TRBD1. The CDR3 is 13 amino acids. V gave up 10 bases and J gave up 6 bases; unmatched junction bases: 12. Germline assignment: CDR1 SNHLY and CDR2 FYNNEI.

This chain links TRBV7-6 with TRBJ2-1; 10 bases map to TRBD2. The CDR3 is 14 amino acids. In germline, CDR1 is SGHVS, CDR2 FNYEAQ. The V segment lost 3 bases and the J segment 6 bases; nucleotides outside the gene matches: 2. The CDR3, as DNA: TGTGCCAGCAGCTTGCCTAGCGGGGGCAATGAGCAGTTCTTC. Translation: CASSLPSGGNEQFF.

This rearrangement joins TRBV7-9 to TRBJ2-5; 7 positions match TRBD1. Per germline, CDR1 SEHNR and CDR2 FQNEAQ (reference sequence). The CDR3 totals 13 residues. V dropped 2 bases and J dropped 4; count of bases not matched to a gene: 1. The CDR3 DNA sequence: TGTGCCAGCAGCTTAAGACAGGGAGAGACCCAGTACTTC. Protein sequence: CASSLRQGETQYF. Using reference TRBV7-9 and TRBJ2-5 for the parts outside the CDR3, the full variable domain is DTGVSQNPRHKITKRGQNVTFRCDPISEHNRLYWYRQTLGQGPEFLTYFQNEAQLEKSRLLSDRFSAERPKGSFSTLEIQRTEQGDSAMYLCASSLRQGETQYFGPGTRLLVL.

This chain joins TRBV18 and TRBJ2-6; D call uncertain. V lost 3 bases and J lost 0, with 12 bases in between. From germline, CDR1 is KGHSH and CDR2 LQKENI. The CDR3 covers 17 residues. The CDR3 sequence: CASSPVQPSSGANVLTF. CDR3 nucleotide sequence: TGTGCCAGCTCACCGGTCCAGCCAAGCTCTGGGGCCAACGTCCTGACTTTC.

The chain recombines TRBV19 with TRBJ2-5; tentatively, D is TRBD2 (9 bases). V was cut by 5 bases and J by 4 bases, with 29 bases left in between. From germline, CDR1 is LNHDA and CDR2 SQIVND (reference sequence). CDR3 length: 19 residues. DNA for the CDR3: TGTGCCAGTAGTCCGAGGACAGGGACAAGCGGGGGGATGCGAGAGACCCAGTACTTC. It translates to CASSPRTGTSGGMRETQYF.

This chain joins TRBV6-5 and TRBJ1-1; D is uncertain. The CDR3 runs to 14 residues. V was clipped by 0 bases and J by 5 bases, with 10 bases between them. Germline-derived CDR1 and CDR2 are MNHEY and SVGAGI. As DNA, the CDR3 is TGTGCCAGCAGTTACTCGGAAGGGAGTACTGAAGCTTTCTTT. It is translated as CASSYSEGSTEAFF.

This clone was detected once. V usage is TRBV19 and J usage is TRBJ2-2, with 7 bases matching TRBD2. This CDR3 region has 16 residues. Germline-derived CDR1 and CDR2 are LNHDA and SQIVND (reference sequence). V was pared by 5 bases and J by 1 base, with 7 bases of the junction left unmatched. The CDR3 protein is CASSWSAGVNTGELFF. CDR3 DNA sequence: TGTGCCAGTAGTTGGTCCGCGGGAGTGAACACCGGGGAGCTGTTTTTT.

V and J are TRBV18 and TRBJ1-5; the D gene is possibly TRBD1 (6 bases). The germline V gene encodes CDR1 KGHSH and CDR2 LQKENI. V shed 6 bases and J shed 4 bases, with 19 bases lying between them. This CDR3 has 16 amino acids. The CDR3, as DNA: TGTGCCAGCTCGCCGACAGGCCCGGGGCGGAATCAGCCCCAGCATTTT. Protein: CASSPTGPGRNQPQHF.

This chain connects TRBV5-1 to TRBJ1-1; no clear D gene. The CDR3 loop spans 17 amino acids. In germline, CDR1 is SGHRS, CDR2 YFSETQ. V lost 0 bases and J 1 base, leaving 16 bases between the germline ends. CDR3 loop: CASSLEGLTLGNTEAFF. CDR3 DNA sequence: TGCGCCAGCAGCTTGGAGGGTTTAACGTTAGGGAACACTGAAGCTTTCTTT.

This chain connects TRBV11-3 to TRBJ2-1; D is uncertain. Germline loops: CDR1 SGHNT, CDR2 YENEEA. The germline V and J ends were trimmed by 5 bases and 1 base, with 9 bases remaining between them. The CDR3 sequence is 14 residues long. The DNA for the CDR3 is TGTGCCAGCAGCCCGCTAGGATCCTACAATGAGCAGTTCTTC. It translates to CASSPLGSYNEQFF.